A selection of T cell receptor beta chains follows, all from one sample in a study of blood T cell repertoires in COVID-19. The protocol was immunoSEQ multiplex PCR, while the TCRdb copy is restricted to in-frame clones and leaves out a portion. The table shows roughly 180,000 clones, with about 84% occurring only once. The source material was peripheral blood. Source of these receptors: a woman between 25 and 40 years old with acute or convalescent COVID-19. Each CDR3 is given with its conserved first and last residue. D genes are given only for firm matches.

D gene,V gene,J gene,CDR3 length,CDR3 protein
TRBD1,TRBV11-2,TRBJ1-1,15,CASSPPGTGTTEAFF
.,TRBV7-3,TRBJ2-4,16,CASSFVAGGAGNIQYF
TRBD1,TRBV29-1,TRBJ1-2,18,CSAILPRGRGERNYGYTF
.,TRBV7-8,TRBJ1-2,15,CASSFDSQSYYGYTF
TRBD2,TRBV6-5,TRBJ2-7,14,CASRRASGSYEQYF
.,TRBV6-5,TRBJ1-3,15,CASTPSEGSGNTIYF
.,TRBV11-3,TRBJ1-1,14,CASSPGKMNTEAFF
TRBD1,TRBV5-4,TRBJ1-2,13,CASSAGTAYGYTF
.,TRBV5-4,TRBJ2-3,14,CASSVDLGTDTQYF
.,TRBV9,TRBJ2-3,12,CASSSLTDTQYF
TRBD2,TRBV7-3,TRBJ2-1,15,CASSFSGVSYNEQFF
TRBD2,TRBV7-8,TRBJ2-3,17,CASSSSLAGASTDTQYF
.,TRBV5-1,TRBJ1-3,16,CASSWGPPTSGNTIYF
TRBD2,TRBV27,TRBJ2-7,13,CASSFRGAYEQYF
TRBD1,TRBV29-1,TRBJ2-7,12,CSVGGQGYEQYF
.,TRBV19,TRBJ1-1,12,CASSPTVTEAFF
TRBD2,TRBV6-4,TRBJ2-1,14,CASSPGLEYNEQFF
TRBD1,TRBV9,TRBJ1-2,20,CASSVVASYDRVRANYGYTF
TRBD2,TRBV5-4,TRBJ2-3,16,CASSLSGGTSTDTQYF
TRBD2,TRBV7-2,TRBJ2-7,15,CASSLGLASSYEQYF
.,TRBV30,TRBJ1-1,13,CAWSLTLNTEAFF
TRBD2,TRBV6-5,TRBJ2-7,14,CASMWTSGSYEQYF
.,TRBV11-2,TRBJ1-4,13,CASSLEWGEKLFF
.,TRBV4-1,TRBJ1-2,16,CASSQVAVGANYGYTF
.,TRBV28,TRBJ2-1,16,CASSLPISWREYEQFF
TRBD1,TRBV11-3,TRBJ2-1,15,CASSSKGQGFNEQFF
.,TRBV5-1,TRBJ2-5,14,CASSLSGNQETQYF
.,TRBV4-1,TRBJ2-3,15,CASSQDLGRADTQYF
.,TRBV4-2,TRBJ1-2,14,CASSPLEGNYGYTF
TRBD2,TRBV28,TRBJ2-7,14,CASSFGLASYEQYF
.,TRBV5-6,TRBJ1-4,16,CASSPGEGHGYEKLFF
.,TRBV7-3,TRBJ2-3,15,CASSPGFSSTDTQYF
.,TRBV2,TRBJ2-3,11,CASLRLDTSHF
.,TRBV30,TRBJ2-7,13,CAWMSDKAYEQYF
TRBD1,TRBV7-4,TRBJ2-2,16,CASSPGTGRNTGELFF
.,TRBV4-3,TRBJ1-2,9,CASSQNGTF
TRBD2,TRBV4-2,TRBJ2-6,19,CASSQEGAGAGSGANVLTF
.,TRBV19,TRBJ1-5,16,CASSIVGARGNQPQHF
.,TRBV10-1,TRBJ2-7,14,CASSGGTDFYEQYF
.,TRBV7-3,TRBJ2-2,12,CASSPNTGELFF
TRBD2,TRBV9,TRBJ2-3,15,CASSSIAGASDTQYF
.,TRBV30,TRBJ1-2,14,CAWSVGRAGYGYTF